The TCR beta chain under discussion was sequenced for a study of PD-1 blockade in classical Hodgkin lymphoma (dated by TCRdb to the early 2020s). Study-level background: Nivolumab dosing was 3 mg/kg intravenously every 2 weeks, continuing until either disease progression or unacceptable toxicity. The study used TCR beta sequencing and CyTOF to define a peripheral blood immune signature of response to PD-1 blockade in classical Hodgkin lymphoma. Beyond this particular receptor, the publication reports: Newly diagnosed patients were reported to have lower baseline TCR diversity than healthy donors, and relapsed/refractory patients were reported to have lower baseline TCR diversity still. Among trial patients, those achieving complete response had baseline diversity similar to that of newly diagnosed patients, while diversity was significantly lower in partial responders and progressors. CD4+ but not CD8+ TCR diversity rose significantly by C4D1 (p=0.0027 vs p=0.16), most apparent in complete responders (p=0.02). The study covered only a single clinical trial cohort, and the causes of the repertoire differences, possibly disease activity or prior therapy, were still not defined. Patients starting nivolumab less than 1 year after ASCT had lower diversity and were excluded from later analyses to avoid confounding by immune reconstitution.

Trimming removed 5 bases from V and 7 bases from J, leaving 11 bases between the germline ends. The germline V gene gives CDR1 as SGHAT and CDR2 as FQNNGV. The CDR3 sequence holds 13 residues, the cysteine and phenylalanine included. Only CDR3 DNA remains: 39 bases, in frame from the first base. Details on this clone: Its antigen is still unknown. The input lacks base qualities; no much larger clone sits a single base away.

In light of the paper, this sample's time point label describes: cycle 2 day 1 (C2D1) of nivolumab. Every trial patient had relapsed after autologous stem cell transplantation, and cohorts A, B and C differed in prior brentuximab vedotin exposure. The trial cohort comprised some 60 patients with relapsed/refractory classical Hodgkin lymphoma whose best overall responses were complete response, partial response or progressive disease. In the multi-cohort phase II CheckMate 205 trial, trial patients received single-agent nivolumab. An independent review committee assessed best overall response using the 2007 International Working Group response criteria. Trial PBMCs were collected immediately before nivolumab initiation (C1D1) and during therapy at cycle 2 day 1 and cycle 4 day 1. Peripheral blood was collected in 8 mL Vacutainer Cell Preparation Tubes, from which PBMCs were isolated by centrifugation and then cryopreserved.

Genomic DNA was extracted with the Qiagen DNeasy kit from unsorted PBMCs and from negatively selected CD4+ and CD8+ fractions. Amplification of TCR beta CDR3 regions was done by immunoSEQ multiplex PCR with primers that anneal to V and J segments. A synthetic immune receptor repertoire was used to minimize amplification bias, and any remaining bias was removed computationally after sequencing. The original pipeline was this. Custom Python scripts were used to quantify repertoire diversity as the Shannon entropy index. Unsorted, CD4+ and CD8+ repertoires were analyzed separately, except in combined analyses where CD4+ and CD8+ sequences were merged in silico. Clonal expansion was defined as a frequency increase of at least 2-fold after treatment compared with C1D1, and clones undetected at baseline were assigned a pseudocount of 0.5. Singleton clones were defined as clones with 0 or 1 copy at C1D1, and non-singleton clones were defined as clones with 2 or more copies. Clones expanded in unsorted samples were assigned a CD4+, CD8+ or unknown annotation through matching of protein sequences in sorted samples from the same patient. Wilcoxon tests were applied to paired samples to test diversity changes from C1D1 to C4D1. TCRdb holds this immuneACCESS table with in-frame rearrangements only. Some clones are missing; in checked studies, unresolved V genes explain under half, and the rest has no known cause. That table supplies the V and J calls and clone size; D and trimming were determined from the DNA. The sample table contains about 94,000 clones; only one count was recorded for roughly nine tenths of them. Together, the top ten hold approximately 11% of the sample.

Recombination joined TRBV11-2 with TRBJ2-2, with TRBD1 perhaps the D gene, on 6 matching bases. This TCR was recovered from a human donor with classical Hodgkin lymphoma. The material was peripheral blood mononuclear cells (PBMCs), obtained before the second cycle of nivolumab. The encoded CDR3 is CASSQGTGGELFF. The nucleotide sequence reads TGTGCCAGCAGCCAGGGGACCGGCGGGGAGCTGTTTTTT.